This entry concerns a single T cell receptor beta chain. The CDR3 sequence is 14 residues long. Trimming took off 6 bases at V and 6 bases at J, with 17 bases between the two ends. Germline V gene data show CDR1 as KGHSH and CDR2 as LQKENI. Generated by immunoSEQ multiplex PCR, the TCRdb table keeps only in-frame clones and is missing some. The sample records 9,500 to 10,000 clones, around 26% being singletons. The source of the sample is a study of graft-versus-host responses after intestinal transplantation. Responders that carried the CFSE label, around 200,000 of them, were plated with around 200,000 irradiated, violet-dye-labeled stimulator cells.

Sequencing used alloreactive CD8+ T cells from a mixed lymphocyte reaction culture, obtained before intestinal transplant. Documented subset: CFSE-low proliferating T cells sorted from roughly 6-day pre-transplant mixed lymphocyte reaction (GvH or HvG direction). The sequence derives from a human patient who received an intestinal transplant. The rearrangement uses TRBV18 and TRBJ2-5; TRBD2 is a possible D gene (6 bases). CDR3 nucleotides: TGTGCCAGCTCTAAGTCCGGGGGAGTGAAGACCCAGTACTTC. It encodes CASSKSGGVKTQYF.